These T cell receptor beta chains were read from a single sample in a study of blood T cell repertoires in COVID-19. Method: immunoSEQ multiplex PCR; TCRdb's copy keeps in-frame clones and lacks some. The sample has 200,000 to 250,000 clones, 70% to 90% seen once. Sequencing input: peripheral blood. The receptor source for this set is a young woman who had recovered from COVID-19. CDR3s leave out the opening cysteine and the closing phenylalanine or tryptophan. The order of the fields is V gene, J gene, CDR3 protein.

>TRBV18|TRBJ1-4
ASSPDRGATNEKLF
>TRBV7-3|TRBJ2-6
ATGIAGGANVLT
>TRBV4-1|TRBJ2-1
ASSHPGLAVGHSYNEQF
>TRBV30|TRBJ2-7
AWSPSVGYEQY
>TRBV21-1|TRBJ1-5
ASSIPGQEHQPQH
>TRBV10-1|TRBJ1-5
ASSEEVPGPQH
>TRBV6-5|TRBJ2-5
ASRETSGSSQTQY
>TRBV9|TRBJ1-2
ASSHTGYYGYT
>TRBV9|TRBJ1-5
ASSTQGGNQPQH
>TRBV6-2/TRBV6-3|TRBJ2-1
ASSYSGGSANEQF
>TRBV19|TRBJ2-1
ASSIALLAGVNNEQF
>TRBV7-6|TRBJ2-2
ASSLVVYSGRGFTGELF
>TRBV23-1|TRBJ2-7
ASSRTDRAHYEQY
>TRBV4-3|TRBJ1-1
ASSQDLRVRAKAF
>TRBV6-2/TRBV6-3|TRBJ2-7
ASSYNVRGEDFSEGEQY
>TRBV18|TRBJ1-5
ASSNDSVIGWRSNQPQH
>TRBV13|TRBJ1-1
ASSLQYTEAF
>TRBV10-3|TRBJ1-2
AISESGYGYT
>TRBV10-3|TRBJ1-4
AISDSGQGVEKLF
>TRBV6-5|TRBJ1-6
ASSYSTGDSPLH
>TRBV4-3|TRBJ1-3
ASSHPSGNTIY
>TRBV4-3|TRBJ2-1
ASSLEGTSGSYEQF
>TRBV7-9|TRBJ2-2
ASSSSGREGTGELF
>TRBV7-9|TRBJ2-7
ASSSSASSYEQY
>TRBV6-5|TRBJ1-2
ASSYSDTPNYGYT
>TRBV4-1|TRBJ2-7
ASSPSPLAGSYEQY
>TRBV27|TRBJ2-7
ASMDLGLAGVYEQY
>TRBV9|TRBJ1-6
ASSVEEGRGSPLH
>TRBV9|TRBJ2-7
ASSVEGQGYEQY
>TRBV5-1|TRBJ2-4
ASSLELANIQY
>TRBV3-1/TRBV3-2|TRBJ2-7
ASSQGRGEQY
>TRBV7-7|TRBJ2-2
ASSPSRDSHTGELF
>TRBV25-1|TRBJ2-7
ASSEYRAGFDYEQY
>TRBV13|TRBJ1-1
ASSPRSLRMNTEAF
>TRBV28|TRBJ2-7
AGSSGRVTSYEQY
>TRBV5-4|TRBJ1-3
ASSLGGTGVPGNTIY
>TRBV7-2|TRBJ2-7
ASSLQGQLPYEQY
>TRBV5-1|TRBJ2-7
ASRPSDISYEQY
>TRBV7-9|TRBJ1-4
ASSQGARIEKLF
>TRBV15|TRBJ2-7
ATSTHYDGNYEQY
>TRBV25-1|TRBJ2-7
ASSTRPSYEQY
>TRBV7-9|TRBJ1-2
ASSFLAVNYGYT
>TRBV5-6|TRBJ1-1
ASSSELDTEAF
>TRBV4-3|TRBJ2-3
ASSQDPQGGGTQY
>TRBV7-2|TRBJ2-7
ASSGQRSYEQY
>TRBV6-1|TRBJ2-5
ASSEARLAGETQY
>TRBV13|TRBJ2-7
ASSLIAPTETSGTSEEQY
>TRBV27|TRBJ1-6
ASRRSRGSPLH
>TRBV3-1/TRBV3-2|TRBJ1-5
ASKKGQGPQH
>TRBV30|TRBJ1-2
AWRWGRGNYGYT
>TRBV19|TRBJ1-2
ASSRTGPDLYGYT
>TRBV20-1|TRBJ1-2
SAIRGQGYT
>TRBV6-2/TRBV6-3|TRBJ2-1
ASSYGRVSSYNEQF
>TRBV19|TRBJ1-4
ASTTTGMTNEKLF
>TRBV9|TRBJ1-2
ASSVALNWGYT